Following are 20 T cell receptor beta chains from one sample sequenced in a study of a mutant IDH1 vaccine in newly diagnosed glioma. Time point noted: week 23, last vaccination. The investigators gave 300 ug of mutant IDH1 20-mer peptide in each vaccine dose, together with topical imiquimod. Method: immunoSEQ multiplex PCR; TCRdb's copy keeps in-frame clones and lacks some. The repertoire holds approximately 67,000 clones, with 84% as singletons. These receptors have no known antigen. Sequenced here: PBMCs, sampled from a glioma patient whose treatment included an IDH1 peptide vaccine. All receptors come from a man between 18 and 35 years old with glioma.

The chain is built from TRBV5-1 and TRBJ1-1, with 9 positions matching TRBD1. In germline, CDR1 is SGHRS, CDR2 YFSETQ. V lost 4 bases to trimming and J lost 5 bases; unmatched junction nucleotides: 9. This CDR3 contains 15 residues. The CDR3 is CASSGTGGRKTEAFF. The CDR3 coding sequence is TGCGCCAGCAGCGGAACAGGGGGCAGAAAAACTGAAGCTTTCTTT.

The V call is TRBV11-2, the J call TRBJ2-7, with TRBD2 matching 10 bases. This CDR3 contains 13 residues. Germline-derived CDR1 and CDR2 are SGHAT and FQNNGV. J was trimmed by 3 bases and V by 6 bases; bases with no gene match: 2. DNA for the CDR3: TGTGCCAGCAGACTAGCGGGGCGCTACGAGCAGTACTTC. Encoded protein: CASRLAGRYEQYF.

This clone came up a few times. This chain links TRBV25-1 with TRBJ2-7; perhaps TRBD1 as D (5 bases). Germline V CDR1 and CDR2: MGHDK, SYGVNS. The V gene lost 8 bases and the J gene lost 3 bases, with 23 bases spanning the gap. This CDR3 is 16 amino acids long. The DNA for the CDR3 is TGTGCCAGCCTCAGCGTTAAGACAGAAGGTAACTACGAGCAGTACTTC. This codes for CASLSVKTEGNYEQYF.

The chain couples TRBV7-2 to TRBJ1-3, with TRBD1 as a possible D gene (5 bases). Trimming removed 2 bases at V and 7 bases at J, with 12 bases between. The CDR3 contains 14 residues. Germline V gene sequence: CDR1 SGHTA, CDR2 FQGNSA. The CDR3, as DNA: TGTGCCAGCAGCTTAAATCAGGGTTTGAACACCATATATTTT. It codes for CASSLNQGLNTIYF.

This clone turned up a few times. The V call is TRBV7-9, the J call TRBJ1-2; 10 nucleotides line up with TRBD1. The length of the CDR3 is 17 residues. Per the germline V gene, CDR1 is SEHNR and CDR2 is FQNEAQ (reference sequence). With V trimmed by 2 bases and J by 8 bases, 14 bases remained unmatched. CDR3 DNA: TGTGCCAGCAGCTTAACAACATCGACAGGGGGCGCAGGAGGCTACACCTTC. Amino acids: CASSLTTSTGGAGGYTF.

The chain uses TRBV28 and TRBJ2-7; TRBD2 agrees at 7 bases. J lost 4 bases, V lost 7 bases, and 10 bases had no gene match. This CDR3 contains 14 residues. The germline gives CDR1 MDHEN, CDR2 SYDVKM. In DNA form, the CDR3 reads TGTGCCAGCACCCTCGGGACTACCAGATACGAGCAGTACTTC. It specifies CASTLGTTRYEQYF.

The chain carries TRBV27 and TRBJ1-4; 9 bases line up with TRBD1. The CDR3 runs 14 residues. The germline gives CDR1 MNHEY, CDR2 SMNVEV (reference sequence). V was clipped by 6 bases and J by 7 bases; unmatched bases: 6. CDR3 amino acids: CASRVQGAGEKLFF. CDR3 bases: TGTGCCAGCAGGGTACAGGGGGCAGGTGAAAAACTGTTTTTT.

V gene TRBV4-1 combines with J gene TRBJ2-1; no firm D call. Deletions cut 1 base from V and 1 base from J, with 14 bases between. Germline V CDR1 and CDR2: MGHRA, YSYEKL. This CDR3 has 17 amino acids. For the CDR3, the DNA is TGCGCCAGCAGCCAAGTTGGGTCGAGTCCGTCCTACAATGAGCAGTTCTTC. This codes for CASSQVGSSPSYNEQFF.

The rearrangement links TRBV6-5 to TRBJ2-5; no reliable D call. V dropped 6 bases and J dropped 5 bases, with 16 bases sitting between them. Germline CDR1 is MNHEY and CDR2 is SVGAGI. This CDR3 contains 14 residues. The CDR3 coding sequence is TGTGCCAGCAGGGTACATGGGCCGGAGGAGACCCAGTACTTC. Its translation is CASRVHGPEETQYF.

Only one count was recorded for this clone. J is TRBJ1-1 and V is TRBV5-1; D is possibly TRBD1 (5 bases). Germline assignment: CDR1 SGHRS and CDR2 YFSETQ. Between the trimmed V and J ends, which lost 2 bases and 6 bases, there was a span of 11 bases. CDR3 length: 13 amino acids. The CDR3 reads CASSLGDGAEAFF. In DNA, the CDR3 is TGCGCCAGCAGCTTAGGGGACGGCGCTGAAGCTTTCTTT.

The V and J genes are TRBV9 and TRBJ2-2; TRBD2 is a possible D gene (5 bases). Trimming removed 0 bases at V and 5 bases at J, with 20 bases between. CDR1 SGDLS and CDR2 YYNGEE come from the germline V gene. The CDR3 runs to 18 residues. The CDR3 DNA reads as TGTGCCAGCAGCGTAGTACCAGGTCCCGAAAGGAGGACCGGGGAGCTGTTTTTT. Translating gives CASSVVPGPERRTGELFF.

The chain joins TRBV7-2 to TRBJ2-3, with a tentative D call TRBD1 (6 bases). Between the trimmed V and J ends, which lost 7 bases and 6 bases, there was a span of 11 bases. CDR1 and CDR2 (germline): SGHTA, FQGNSA. This CDR3 is built from 12 residues. CDR3: CASTPRGDTQYF. The DNA of the CDR3 is TGTGCCAGCACCCCAAGGGGGGATACGCAGTATTTT.

The chain uses TRBV29-1 and TRBJ1-1; TRBD1 is a possible D gene (5 bases). The CDR3 consists of 17 residues. The germline V gene encodes CDR1 SQVTM and CDR2 ANQGSEA. Trimming cost V 0 bases and J 5 bases, with 22 bases left between them. For the CDR3, the DNA is TGCAGCGTTGAAGAGGCCCTTGGGGGGTGGGGGGTTACTGAAGCTTTCTTT. It is translated as CSVEEALGGWGVTEAFF. The variable domain in full, completed from reference TRBV29-1 and TRBJ1-1, reads SAVISQKPSRDICQRGTSLTIQCQVDSQVTMMFWYRQQPGQSLTLIATANQGSEATYESGFVIDKFPISRPNLTFSTLTVSNMSPEDSSIYLCSVEEALGGWGVTEAFFGQGTRLTVV.

This clone has more than one count but fewer than ten. The J gene is TRBJ1-2, the V gene TRBV23-1; 9 positions match TRBD1. TRBV23-1 is an open reading frame, and its role is uncertain. The CDR3 totals 16 residues. V was clipped by 3 bases and J by 0 bases; unmatched bases: 5. CDR3 sequence (DNA): TGCGCCAGCAGTCACACAGGGGGCTCCACTAACTATGGCTACACCTTC. As protein: CASSHTGGSTNYGYTF.

The genes are TRBV27 and TRBJ1-2; no firm D call. Germline CDR1 and CDR2: MNHEY and SMNVEV (reference sequence). V dropped 6 bases and J dropped 2 bases, with 13 bases sitting between them. The CDR3 length is 14 residues. The CDR3 sequence: CASRPQNSNYGYTF. The CDR3 DNA is TGTGCCAGCAGACCCCAAAACTCAAACTATGGCTACACCTTC.

A single count supports this clone. This rearrangement joins TRBV27 to TRBJ1-1; no clear D gene. Germline V gives CDR1 MNHEY, CDR2 SMNVEV (reference sequence). The CDR3 length is 13 residues. With 5 bases removed from V and 5 bases from J, the gap between germline ends came to 12 bases. In DNA, the CDR3 is TGTGCCAGCAGTACCGGTAGAGGGACTGAAGCTTTCTTT. Translating it yields CASSTGRGTEAFF.

J is TRBJ2-1 and V is TRBV27; D is ambiguous. From germline, CDR1 is MNHEY and CDR2 SMNVEV (reference sequence). The ends were cut back, 3 bases at V and 0 bases at J, with 6 bases in the middle. The CDR3 is made up of 14 amino acids. As DNA, the CDR3 is TGTGCCAGCAGTTTTTGGGGCTCCTACAATGAGCAGTTCTTC. It is translated as CASSFWGSYNEQFF.

This clone came up a few times. The chain is built from TRBV4-2 and TRBJ1-5; the D is unclear. V lost 8 bases and J lost 1, with 12 bases in between. CDR3 length equals 14 residues. The germline gives CDR1 LGHNA, CDR2 YNFKEQ. The CDR3 reads CASSRVASNQPQHF. Written as DNA, the CDR3 is TGTGCCAGCTCCCGGGTGGCGAGCAATCAGCCCCAGCATTTT.

The V gene is TRBV9, the J gene TRBJ2-7, with 9 bases identical to TRBD2. CDR1 and CDR2 (germline): SGDLS, YYNGEE. Unmatched junction bases numbered 6, after V lost 2 bases and J lost 3 bases. There are 15 residues in the CDR3. CDR3 nucleotides: TGTGCCAGCAGCGTTAGCGGGAGCGGGGGCTACGAGCAGTACTTC. It translates to CASSVSGSGGYEQYF.

This chain uses TRBV19 with TRBJ1-4, with TRBD1 matching over 7 bases. The germline V gene has CDR1 LNHDA and CDR2 SQIVND (reference sequence). This CDR3 has 15 residues. V was pared by 1 base and J by 3 bases, with 2 bases of the junction left unmatched. The CDR3 coding sequence is TGTGCCAGTAGTATAGGACAGGGCGCTAATGAAAAACTGTTTTTT. This codes for CASSIGQGANEKLFF.